The following is a T cell receptor (beta chain) sequence with its context. Its antigen remains unidentified. The entry originates in a study of shared clonotypes between healthy human individuals. Study-wide results and caveats: Sequencing depth was predicted to influence how clonotypes are shared among donors.

Over several immunoSEQ plates, each subset's genomic DNA was distributed in even portions. In the authors' workflow: Junction-only sequences without quality scores came from ImmunoSEQ, so filtering differed. Method: immunoSEQ multiplex PCR; TCRdb's copy keeps in-frame clones and lacks some. V, J and clone size reflect that table, while D and trimming were determined from the DNA. The repertoire holds about 480,000 clones, with 70% to 80% as singletons. There are 13 residues in the CDR3. V was trimmed by 0 bases and J by 8 bases, leaving 10 bases between them. The germline CDR1 and CDR2 sequences are MNHEY and SMNVEV (reference sequence).

The source is a woman between 40 and 55 years old in good health. Some clones in this sample may be carry-over from other donors' samples. The rearrangement links TRBV27 to TRBJ1-2; D is perhaps TRBD1 (6 bases). Sample: PBMCs. CDR3 loop: CASSLSGTRGYTF. The CDR3, as DNA: TGTGCCAGCAGTTTATCCGGGACAAGAGGCTACACCTTC.